Listed below are T cell receptor beta chains from one sample, sequenced in a study of cytomegalovirus exposure and HLA in healthy donors. Produced via immunoSEQ multiplex PCR; TCRdb's table is partial and in-frame only. The repertoire holds 100,000 to 150,000 clones, with more than 70% as singletons. Sequenced material: PBMCs. The source of these receptors is a man aged 25-45 years in good health and CMV-seronegative. CDR3s include the opening cysteine and the closing phenylalanine or tryptophan. The D gene is left open where the match is weak. Size is stated for part of the rows, as once, few or many counts, or as a class when the clone is expanded.

TRBJ2-7 NA NA TRBV4-1 CASSQSTSSADSYEQYF TGCGCCAGCAGCCAATCAACATCTAGCGCCGACTCCTACGAGCAGTACTTC
TRBJ2-3 NA NA TRBV11-2 CASSPWGRENTDTQYF TGTGCCAGCAGCCCATGGGGGCGGGAGAACACAGATACGCAGTATTTT
TRBJ2-3 TRBD1 NA TRBV7-6 CASSLGQGALTQYF TGTGCCAGCAGCTTAGGACAGGGGGCATTGACGCAGTATTTT
TRBJ1-6 TRBD1 NA TRBV2 CASTGRTGRPPLHF TGTGCCAGCACCGGGAGGACAGGGAGGCCACCCCTCCACTTT
TRBJ1-1 NA NA TRBV18 CASSPPKERAFF TGTGCCAGCTCACCACCGAAGGAGCGAGCTTTCTTT
TRBJ2-1 TRBD2 NA TRBV7-2 CASSRGLAGGTYNEQFF TGTGCCAGCAGCCGAGGACTAGCGGGAGGTACCTACAATGAGCAGTTCTTC
TRBJ2-7 NA NA TRBV14 CASSQDWQRGTDPSSYEQYF TGTGCCAGCAGCCAAGATTGGCAGAGGGGGACGGACCCGAGCTCCTACGAGCAGTACTTC
TRBJ2-1 NA NA TRBV6-5 CASSYSASNEQFF TGTGCCAGCAGTTACTCCGCGTCTAATGAGCAGTTCTTC
TRBJ2-7 TRBD2 NA TRBV29-1 CSVASGTYEQYF TGCAGCGTCGCAAGCGGGACCTACGAGCAGTACTTC
TRBJ1-2 NA NA TRBV6-1 CASPPPGSLNYGYTF TGTGCCAGCCCTCCACCAGGATCGCTTAACTATGGCTACACCTTC
TRBJ1-1 TRBD1 NA TRBV7-6 CASSSWDRAEAFF TGTGCCAGCAGCTCCTGGGACAGGGCCGAAGCTTTCTTT
TRBJ1-1 NA NA TRBV5-1 CASSLSGEAFF TGCGCCAGCAGCTTATCAGGGGAAGCTTTCTTT
TRBJ2-3 TRBD1 NA TRBV7-3 CASSSGTDTDTQYF TGTGCCAGCAGCTCCGGGACAGACACAGATACGCAGTATTTT
TRBJ2-2 TRBD2 NA TRBV7-3 CASTSAGGAGELFF TGTGCCAGCACTTCGGCGGGAGGAGCCGGGGAGCTGTTTTTT
TRBJ2-3 NA NA TRBV7-7 CASSPRFTDTQYF TGTGCCAGCAGCCCTAGATTCACAGATACGCAGTATTTT
TRBJ1-1 TRBD1 NA TRBV2 CASNQQGYTEAFF TGTGCCAGCAACCAACAGGGGTACACTGAAGCTTTCTTT
TRBJ1-2 TRBD1 NA TRBV7-2 CASFGDRGSHGYTF TGTGCCAGCTTTGGGGACAGGGGGTCGCATGGCTACACCTTC
TRBJ2-1 TRBD2 NA TRBV7-2 CASSLGTSGLNEQFF TGTGCCAGCAGCCTTGGGACTAGCGGACTGAATGAGCAGTTCTTC
TRBJ2-7 TRBD1 NA TRBV10-2 CASSESTGPYEQYF TGCGCCAGCAGTGAGTCGACAGGGCCCTACGAGCAGTACTTC
TRBJ2-7 NA once TRBV7-2 CASSLGRVTYEQYF TGTGCCAGCAGCTTAGGTCGGGTAACCTACGAGCAGTACTTC
TRBJ1-2 NA NA TRBV7-2 CASRLSQGSNYGYTF TGTGCCAGCAGATTGTCACAGGGAAGTAACTATGGCTACACCTTC
TRBJ2-5 NA NA TRBV29-1 CSVEDPLGRRGTQYF TGCAGCGTTGAAGATCCGCTAGGGAGAAGAGGGACCCAGTACTTC
TRBJ1-5 NA NA TRBV7-8 CASSPGRGQPQHF TGTGCCAGCAGCCCTGGCAGGGGACAGCCCCAGCATTTT
TRBJ1-5 TRBD1 NA TRBV4-1 CASSLGTGLSNQPQHF TGCGCCAGCAGCCTCGGGACAGGGCTCAGCAATCAGCCCCAGCATTTT